This T cell receptor beta chain came from a study of T cell repertoires in aging, cancer and after chemotherapy. At the level of the study: Donors were grouped into six age bands spanning 30 or younger through 70 or older.

Study-wide points: Healthy donors lost TCR diversity with age mainly through richness, cancer patients through richness and evenness. In each cancer cohort, median generation probability increased across chemotherapy, suggesting thymic output rebounded.

TRB rearrangements spanning V, D and J were amplified using mixed TRB-A/B primers. TCRdb redid the calling of the multiplex PCR reads with MiXCR, one entry per CDR3 protein. The sample gives 8,400 or so distinct CDR3 sequences, approximately 54% of which show up once; 20% is in the top ten. Worth noting for this clonotype: The antigen remains undetermined.

The template was genomic DNA from peripheral blood, not RNA. The CDR3 loop spans 20 amino acids. The V gene end was trimmed by 4 bases and the J gene end by 7 bases; junction bases not matched to a gene: 20. This receptor was taken from a human donor in good health. The rearrangement links TRBV12-3 or TRBV12-4 to TRBJ1-6, with 9 positions matching TRBD1. The sample taken for sequencing was blood. The CDR3 DNA follows: TGTGCCAGCAGTTCACACATTGGGACAGGGACCGGGACATCGAATTCACCCCTCCACTTT. Translated: CASSSHIGTGTGTSNSPLHF.